This note documents a single T cell receptor (beta chain) sequence. As originally analysed: Reference gene primer amplification in the assay estimated nucleated cell counts. Measured with immunoSEQ multiplex PCR; TCRdb has only the in-frame clones, and not every one. V and J calls and clone size come straight from that table; D and trimming were deduced from the DNA. The table records about 61,000 clones, roughly 89% of them present only once. The data were obtained in a study of blood T cell repertoires in COVID-19. Study context: Samples of COVID-19 (acute and convalescent) were obtained from the United States, Italy and Spain. T cells, B-cell-depleted T cells, or PBMCs supplied cDNA or gDNA.

This CDR3 is built from 13 residues. Germline V CDR1 and CDR2: SGHRS, YFSETQ. The V and J ends lost 6 bases and 5 bases respectively, with 14 bases between them. The sequence was obtained from a human donor in a cohort sampled during active COVID-19. The V gene is TRBV5-1, the J gene TRBJ2-5; D may be TRBD1 (6 bases). Sequences were obtained from peripheral blood. The DNA for the CDR3 is TGCGCCAGCACGGACAGCGTTGGTGAGACCCAGTACTTC. It specifies CASTDSVGETQYF.